Listed here are 14 T cell receptor beta chains from one sample, sequenced in a study of vaccination effects on CD4 cells after COVID-19. The culture ran for roughly ten days before CD4+ T cells were isolated. TCRdb keeps only in-frame clones here, not all; method: immunoSEQ multiplex PCR. The sample records 50,000 to 70,000 clones, under 80% being singletons. Their recognized antigens are unknown. This sample comprised CD4+ T cells from PBMCs cultured without peptide, obtained before COVID-19 vaccination. These TCRs come from a human donor who had a prior SARS-CoV-2 infection.

This chain links TRBV3-1 (or the pseudogene TRBV3-2) with TRBJ1-3; possible D gene TRBD1, 5 bases. CDR1 LGHDT and CDR2 YNNKEL come from the germline V gene (reference sequence). The CDR3 loop spans 15 amino acids. Trimming cost V 0 bases and J 3 bases, with 9 bases left between them. As DNA, the CDR3 is TGTGCCAGCAGCCAAGACGGGGGAAGTGGAAACACCATATATTTT. Translation gives CASSQDGGSGNTIYF.

The chain carries TRBV30 and TRBJ1-6, with a weak D call TRBD1 (5 bases). This CDR3 has 15 residues. Germline CDR1 reads GTSNPN; CDR2 reads SVGIG (reference sequence). The ends were cut back, 8 bases at V and 0 bases at J, with 14 bases in the middle. CDR3 sequence reads: CARQSSSSYNSPLHF. For the CDR3, the DNA is TGTGCCCGACAGAGTTCAAGCTCCTATAATTCACCCCTCCACTTT.

This sequence joins TRBV2 and TRBJ2-1, with TRBD2 matching over 8 bases. The CDR3 runs to 13 residues. J gave up 9 bases and V 4 bases, and 5 bases lay outside the gene matches. From germline, CDR1 is SNHLY and CDR2 FYNNEI. The CDR3 DNA is TGTGCCAGCAGTGCGGGAGGGCAGGTTGAGCAGTTCTTC. Its protein is CASSAGGQVEQFF.

This clone was recorded once. The chain employs TRBV4-3 and TRBJ1-1; 11 bases map to TRBD1. The CDR3 runs to 16 residues. J was trimmed by 4 bases and V by 0 bases; bases with no gene match: 4. Germline loops: CDR1 LGHNA, CDR2 YSLEER. CDR3 in DNA: TGCGCCAGCAGCCAAGACAGGACAGGGGGCCTCACTGAAGCTTTCTTT. It translates to CASSQDRTGGLTEAFF.

This rearrangement joins TRBV5-6 to TRBJ1-3; no clear D. The CDR3 is 16 residues long. Germline CDR1 SGHDT, CDR2 YYEEEE. V was pared by 1 base and J by 0 bases, with 11 bases between. CDR3 coding DNA: TGTGCCAGCAGCTTGAGGGCAGGTTACTCTGGAAACACCATATATTTT. This codes for CASSLRAGYSGNTIYF.

The chain uses TRBV5-6 and TRBJ1-1; no firm D call. Trimming left V 1 base short and J 0 bases short, with 13 bases between. The germline CDR1 and CDR2 sequences are SGHDT and YYEEEE. This CDR3 has 16 residues. CDR3 amino acids: CASSLFRANMNTEAFF. CDR3 sequence (DNA): TGTGCCAGCAGCTTGTTCCGGGCTAACATGAACACTGAAGCTTTCTTT.

The chain links TRBV3-1 (or the pseudogene TRBV3-2) to TRBJ1-4; no firm D call. Germline CDR1 reads LGHDT; CDR2 reads YNNKEL (reference sequence). There are 15 residues in the CDR3. V was clipped by 1 base and J by 7 bases, with 13 bases between them. DNA of the CDR3: TGTGCCAGCAGCCAAGGACCTATTTCAGTTGAAAAACTGTTTTTT. This encodes CASSQGPISVEKLFF.

The chain links TRBV5-6 to TRBJ2-7; tentatively, D is TRBD1 or TRBD2 (6 bases each). V lost 4 bases and J 3 bases, leaving 14 bases between the germline ends. CDR1 SGHDT and CDR2 YYEEEE come from the germline V gene. CDR3 length: 14 amino acids. CDR3 region: CASSTFGGHYEQYF. The CDR3 bases are TGTGCCAGCAGCACCTTCGGGGGCCACTACGAGCAGTACTTC. Filled out from reference TRBV5-6 and TRBJ2-7, the complete variable domain reads DAGVTQSPTHLIKTRGQQVTLRCSPKSGHDTVSWYQQALGQGPQFIFQYYEEEERQRGNFPDRFSGHQFPNYSSELNVNALLLGDSALYLCASSTFGGHYEQYFGPGTRLTVT.

The chain has TRBV14 and TRBJ2-7; perhaps TRBD1 as D (6 bases). With 3 bases removed from V and 2 bases from J, the gap between germline ends came to 14 bases. The V gene's germline CDR1 is SGHDN and CDR2 FVKESK. There are 15 residues in the CDR3. The CDR3 nucleotides read TGTGCCAGCAGCCATACCGGGACACCAGCCTACGAGCAGTACTTC. This gives the protein CASSHTGTPAYEQYF.

In its sample, this clone ranks as medium-sized (0.01 to 0.1%). The chain links TRBV29-1 to TRBJ1-2; D is possibly TRBD1 (6 bases). Trimming shortened V by 3 bases and J by 4 bases, and 18 bases separated the two germline ends. This CDR3 is built from 15 residues. Germline V gene sequence: CDR1 SQVTM, CDR2 ANQGSEA. The CDR3 here is CSVDRGARWRYGYTF. DNA for the CDR3: TGCAGCGTTGACAGGGGAGCCCGCTGGCGCTATGGCTACACCTTC.

The J gene is TRBJ2-7, the V gene TRBV11-2, with 7 positions matching TRBD2. Per the germline V gene, CDR1 is SGHAT and CDR2 is FQNNGV. This CDR3 comprises 16 residues. Trimming at V came to 4 bases and at J to 6 bases, leaving 15 bases not matched to a gene. CDR3 nucleotides: TGTGCCAGCAGCTCATATGGGAGGGGAAGAGGCGGCGAGCAGTACTTC. It encodes CASSSYGRGRGGEQYF.

This rearrangement joins TRBV11-2 to TRBJ2-3, with TRBD1 matching 8 bases. CDR1 SGHAT and CDR2 FQNNGV come from the germline V gene. The junction had 12 bases not matched to a gene; V was cut back by 4 bases and J by 0 bases. The CDR3 is made up of 18 amino acids. CDR3: CASSWNDRGRGSTDTQYF. In DNA form, the CDR3 reads TGTGCCAGCAGCTGGAACGACAGGGGACGGGGGAGCACAGATACGCAGTATTTT.

This chain joins TRBV20-1 and TRBJ2-5, with 13 bases that match TRBD2. Looked up from germline, CDR1 is DFQATT and CDR2 is SNEGSKA (reference sequence). Losses at the gene ends were 3 bases for V and 5 bases for J; bases not matched to a gene: 9. The CDR3 sequence is 16 residues long. As DNA, the CDR3 is TGCAGTGCTAGTTACTGGACTAGCGGGAGCGGGGAGACCCAGTACTTC. This sequence encodes CSASYWTSGSGETQYF.

V is TRBV19 and J is TRBJ2-3, with D tentatively TRBD1 (6 bases). From germline, CDR1 is LNHDA and CDR2 SQIVND (reference sequence). The V gene lost 6 bases and the J gene lost 0 bases, with 10 bases spanning the gap. The CDR3 is made up of 14 amino acids. CDR3 bases: TGTGCCAGTAGGGACAGCTCTAGCACAGATACGCAGTATTTT. Translating gives CASRDSSSTDTQYF.